The 18 T cell receptor beta chains given below trace back to one sample, sequenced in a study of pediatric ulcerative colitis. Sequenced by immunoSEQ multiplex PCR; TCRdb stores in-frame clones only, minus some. The sample contains 64,000 or so clones, over 65% of which appear only once. The sequencing sample was made of blood. The receptors come from a boy aged 5-17 years with moderate ulcerative colitis.

The chain employs TRBV5-4 and TRBJ1-2; 8 bases fit TRBD1. The CDR3 is made up of 13 amino acids. Germline V lookup: CDR1 SGHNT, CDR2 YYREEE (reference sequence). Trimming took 10 bases from V and 5 from J; bases not matched to a gene: 10. As DNA, the CDR3 is TGTGCCGGAAATTCAGGGGGCATGTATGGCTACACCTTC. This codes for CAGNSGGMYGYTF.

A single count supports this clone. The genes are TRBV14 and TRBJ2-3; 8 nucleotides agree with TRBD2. J was trimmed by 5 bases and V by 4 bases; bases with no gene match: 17. Germline assignment: CDR1 SGHDN and CDR2 FVKESK. The CDR3 runs 18 residues. The DNA for the CDR3 is TGTGCCAGCAGCCCGGGAGGGAGCAGGACTAGGCCACGAGATACGCAGTATTTT. Translating it yields CASSPGGSRTRPRDTQYF.

V is TRBV9 and J is TRBJ2-7; 9 bases agree with TRBD2. Germline V gene data show CDR1 as SGDLS and CDR2 as YYNGEE. This CDR3 comprises 14 residues. After removal of 3 bases from V and 2 bases from J, the junction contained 3 bases not matched to a gene. DNA for the CDR3: TGTGCCAGCAGCGCTAGCGGGACGGCCTACGAGCAGTACTTC. Its translation: CASSASGTAYEQYF.

The chain is built from TRBV5-4 and TRBJ2-7; TRBD2 aligns across 12 bases. The CDR3 is made up of 16 amino acids. Germline V CDR1 and CDR2: SGHNT, YYREEE (reference sequence). Unmatched junction bases numbered 9, after V lost 4 bases and J lost 4 bases. The CDR3 here is CASSQRLAGATYEQYF. The CDR3 DNA sequence: TGTGCCAGCAGCCAGAGACTAGCGGGGGCCACATACGAGCAGTACTTC. The variable domain in full, completed from reference TRBV5-4 and TRBJ2-7, reads ETGVTQSPTHLIKTRGQQVTLRCSSQSGHNTVSWYQQALGQGPQFIFQYYREEENGRGNFPPRFSGLQFPNYSSELNVNALELDDSALYLCASSQRLAGATYEQYFGPGTRLTVT.

The rearrangement links TRBV13 to TRBJ2-7; 7 positions match TRBD2. Trimming took 5 bases from V and 0 from J; bases not matched to a gene: 7. Per the germline V gene, CDR1 is PRHDT and CDR2 is FYEKMQ (reference sequence). CDR3 size: 15 residues. CDR3 sequence reads: CASSPGRGSSYEQYF. CDR3 nucleotide sequence: TGTGCCAGCAGCCCGGGGCGGGGGTCCTCCTACGAGCAGTACTTC.

CDR3 nucleotide sequence: TGTGCCAGCAGCTTAGCTAGCGGGGGGGCAGGAATTGAGCAGTTCTTC. Encoded protein: CASSLASGGAGIEQFF. The rearrangement joins TRBV7-2 to TRBJ2-1; 11 positions agree with TRBD2. This CDR3 region has 16 residues. Looked up from germline, CDR1 is SGHTA and CDR2 is FQGNSA. V trimming: 0 bases; J trimming: 9 bases; junction bases outside the gene matches: 7.

The J gene is TRBJ2-7, the V gene TRBV30, with a weak D call TRBD2 (5 bases). The CDR3 sequence is 15 residues long. Germline V gene data show CDR1 as GTSNPN and CDR2 as SVGIG (reference sequence). V was shortened by 3 bases and J by 1 base, with 16 bases between the two germline ends. CDR3 in amino acids: CAWRDPVRVSYEQYF. For the CDR3, the DNA is TGTGCCTGGAGGGACCCCGTGAGGGTGTCCTACGAGCAGTACTTC.

The chain recombines TRBV18 with TRBJ2-6; D is undetermined. The V gene's germline CDR1 is KGHSH and CDR2 LQKENI. Trimming took 6 bases from V and 0 from J, leaving 15 bases between them. CDR3 size: 17 residues. CDR3 protein: CASSPPGRHSGANVLTF. CDR3 coding DNA: TGTGCCAGCTCCCCCCCAGGACGGCACTCTGGGGCCAACGTCCTGACTTTC.

This chain connects TRBV5-4 to TRBJ1-1, with 9 bases matching TRBD1. This CDR3 has 14 residues. After removal of 4 bases from V and 5 bases from J, the junction contained 6 bases not matched to a gene. Germline CDR1 is SGHNT and CDR2 is YYREEE (reference sequence). The CDR3 nucleotides read TGTGCCAGCAGCACCACAGGGGGCCAAACTGAAGCTTTCTTT. Its translation is CASSTTGGQTEAFF.

This chain uses TRBV5-1 with TRBJ2-1; the match to TRBD2 covers 10 bases. Germline assignment: CDR1 SGHRS and CDR2 YFSETQ. Trimming took 4 bases from V and 4 from J; bases not matched to a gene: 17. This CDR3 region has 19 residues. CDR3 loop: CASSPPALSAGGPYNEQFF. Here the CDR3 DNA reads TGCGCCAGCAGCCCCCCAGCCCTTTCAGCGGGAGGGCCTTACAATGAGCAGTTCTTC.

V is TRBV5-4 and J is TRBJ2-3; the D gene is possibly TRBD2 (5 bases). Germline CDR1 reads SGHNT; CDR2 reads YYREEE (reference sequence). The length of the CDR3 is 18 residues. Deletions cut 4 bases from V and 1 base from J, with 22 bases between. This CDR3 reads CASSQKLDFPRGTDTQYF. The DNA for the CDR3 is TGTGCCAGCAGCCAAAAACTAGACTTCCCTAGAGGCACAGATACGCAGTATTTT.

The CDR3 region is CASSGAGTDPYEQYF. The CDR3 region has the DNA TGTGCCAGCAGTGGAGCCGGGACAGACCCCTACGAGCAGTACTTC. V is TRBV6-1 and J is TRBJ2-7; the match to TRBD1 covers 7 bases. Germline CDR1 MNHNS, CDR2 SASEGT. The CDR3 is 15 amino acids. V lost 4 bases, J lost 2 bases, and 8 bases stayed unmatched.

The chain is built from TRBV2 and TRBJ2-7, with D unclear. CDR3 length: 12 amino acids. The germline V gene has CDR1 SNHLY and CDR2 FYNNEI. V gave up 0 bases and J gave up 9 bases, with 9 bases separating them. The CDR3 reads CASSEAGMGQYF. The CDR3 DNA reads as TGTGCCAGCAGTGAAGCAGGGATGGGGCAGTACTTC.

This chain uses TRBV6-1 with TRBJ2-3; D is possibly TRBD2 (6 bases). V lost 4 bases, J lost 2 bases, and 13 bases lay in between. CDR1 and CDR2 from the germline V gene are MNHNS and SASEGT. This CDR3 contains 15 residues. CDR3 sequence reads: CASSGRSGLTDTQYF. CDR3 bases: TGTGCCAGCAGTGGGCGTAGCGGCCTCACAGATACGCAGTATTTT.

The gene calls are TRBV5-1 and TRBJ1-5; maybe TRBD1 (6 bases). Trimming removed 0 bases at V and 4 bases at J, with 14 bases between. The CDR3 covers 16 residues. Germline CDR1 is SGHRS and CDR2 is YFSETQ. In DNA form, the CDR3 reads TGCGCCAGCAGCTTGGGCGGGGGCGCGGAAAATCAGCCCCAGCATTTT. Translated, it gives CASSLGGGAENQPQHF.

This CDR3 reads CASSAPGGRGDTQYF. In nucleotides, the CDR3 is TGTGCCAGCAGCGCCCCTGGGGGAAGAGGGGATACGCAGTATTTT. The chain links TRBV7-9 to TRBJ2-3, with D perhaps given as TRBD1 or TRBD2 (5 bases each). In germline, CDR1 is SEHNR, CDR2 FQNEAQ (reference sequence). The CDR3 is 15 amino acids. V was cut by 5 bases and J by 6 bases, with 18 bases left in between.

This clone was observed a few times. This chain links TRBV4-1 with TRBJ1-1, with D possibly TRBD1 on 5 matching bases. Germline values: CDR1 MGHRA, CDR2 YSYEKL. V was trimmed by 0 bases and J by 8 bases, leaving 7 bases between them. CDR3 length: 12 amino acids. In DNA, the CDR3 is TGCGCCAGCAGCCAAGATGGGGGGGAAGCTTTCTTT. It is translated as CASSQDGGEAFF.

As DNA, the CDR3 is TGTGCCAGCAGTGAATATGGGACAGGGGGTTTAACAGATACGCAGTATTTT. This sequence encodes CASSEYGTGGLTDTQYF. V and J are TRBV25-1 and TRBJ2-3; TRBD1 matches 11 bases. Germline CDR1 MGHDK, CDR2 SYGVNS. The CDR3 length is 17 residues. V was clipped by 0 bases and J by 3 bases; unmatched bases: 5.